The sequence of this T cell receptor (beta chain) was determined in a study of T cell repertoires in cytomegalovirus infection. TCRdb fed the reads into MiXCR, producing one record per CDR3 protein. Of approximately 190,000 distinct CDR3 sequences listed, approximately 9.7% are singletons. This CDR3 comprises 16 residues. Trimming at V came to 1 base and at J to 6 bases, leaving 3 bases not matched to a gene. Germline V lookup: CDR1 SGHVS, CDR2 FQNEAQ. This clonotype was seen at least ten times. The chain uses TRBV7-8 and TRBJ2-1; TRBD2 matches at 13 bases. This sequence was found in a human donor in good health (CMV status not recorded). Some clones in this sample may be carry-over from other donors' samples. Sequencing was done on a sample of PBMCs. The CDR3 protein is CASSLDGLAGVNEQFF. DNA for the CDR3: TGTGCCAGCAGCTTAGATGGACTAGCGGGAGTCAATGAGCAGTTCTTC. Supplemented by reference TRBV7-8 and TRBJ2-1, the full variable domain reads GAGVSQSPRYKVAKRGQDVALRCDPISGHVSLFWYQQALGQGPEFLTYFQNEAQLDKSGLPSDRFFAERPEGSVSTLKIQRTQQEDSAVYLCASSLDGLAGVNEQFFGPGTRLTVL.